Below are 21 T cell receptor beta chains sequenced from a single sample in a study of control samples from healthy donors and cancer patients. Profiling relied on immunoSEQ multiplex PCR, and the TCRdb table lists in-frame clones only, not all of them. The profile shows approximately 37,000 clones, around 82% of them singletons. Sequencing was done on a sample of PBMCs. All receptors derive from a woman aged 55-75 years with lung cancer.

This clone was recorded only once. This rearrangement joins TRBV9 to TRBJ2-5; D possibly corresponds to TRBD1 (6 bases). V was cut by 3 bases and J by 2 bases, with 14 bases left in between. CDR3 length: 15 residues. CDR1 and CDR2 from the germline V gene are SGDLS and YYNGEE. CDR3 amino acids: CASSGGQLTQETQYF. DNA of the CDR3: TGTGCCAGCAGCGGAGGACAGCTTACTCAAGAGACCCAGTACTTC.

The chain is built from TRBV19 and TRBJ2-1, with D maybe TRBD2 (6 bases). With 8 bases removed from V and 0 bases from J, the gap between germline ends came to 14 bases. Germline V gene sequence: CDR1 LNHDA, CDR2 SQIVND (reference sequence). This CDR3 spans 15 amino acids. CDR3 DNA: TGTGCCAGTCACCGGGACTCGAGCTCCTACAATGAGCAGTTCTTC. The encoded protein is CASHRDSSSYNEQFF.

The table lists this clone with a count of one. V and J are TRBV19 and TRBJ2-7; 8 nucleotides align to TRBD2. Germline CDR1 is LNHDA and CDR2 is SQIVND (reference sequence). The CDR3 is 14 amino acids. V shed 4 bases and J 2 bases; nucleotides not matched to a gene: 4. CDR3 protein: CASSRGLGAYEQYF. CDR3 sequence (DNA): TGTGCCAGTAGTAGGGGACTAGGGGCCTACGAGCAGTACTTC.

The genes are TRBV29-1 and TRBJ2-1; D is possibly TRBD1 (5 bases). With 6 bases removed from V and 4 bases from J, the gap between germline ends came to 19 bases. CDR3 size: 15 residues. The germline gives CDR1 SQVTM, CDR2 ANQGSEA. CDR3 protein: CSVTGASRFYNEQFF. CDR3 DNA: TGCAGCGTGACTGGGGCTAGTCGGTTTTACAATGAGCAGTTCTTC.

This clone appeared once. This rearrangement joins TRBV28 to TRBJ1-1; D not certain. CDR3 length: 14 residues. The V and J ends lost 5 bases and 0 bases respectively, with 10 bases between them. Germline-derived CDR1 and CDR2 are MDHEN and SYDVKM. As DNA, the CDR3 is TGTGCCAGCAGTCTCACCCAATTGAACACTGAAGCTTTCTTT. As protein: CASSLTQLNTEAFF.

This chain uses TRBV15 with TRBJ2-7; TRBD2 matches at 9 bases. The V gene end was trimmed by 0 bases and the J gene end by 3 bases; junction bases not matched to a gene: 3. CDR1 is LNHNV, CDR2 YYDKDF, per germline (reference sequence). This CDR3 is 15 amino acids long. CDR3 bases: TGTGCCACCAGCAGAGAGGTTAGCGGGGGCTACGAGCAGTACTTC. Protein: CATSREVSGGYEQYF.

This chain uses TRBV5-6 with TRBJ2-5; D unresolved. V was trimmed by 6 bases and J by 5 bases, leaving 8 bases between them. The CDR3 is made up of 11 amino acids. Germline V gives CDR1 SGHDT, CDR2 YYEEEE. The CDR3 DNA reads TGTGCCAGCACCTATGGGGAGACCCAGTACTTC. Translated: CASTYGETQYF.

The V gene is TRBV5-5, the J gene TRBJ2-2; D may correspond to TRBD1 or TRBD2 (5 bases each). Trimming took 3 bases from V and 5 from J, leaving 14 bases between them. The germline gives CDR1 SGHKS, CDR2 YYEKEE (reference sequence). The CDR3 extends over 15 amino acids. CDR3 DNA sequence: TGTGCCAGCAGCTACCCTGGGGGATGGACCGGGGAGCTGTTTTTT. It encodes CASSYPGGWTGELFF.

V usage is TRBV7-2 and J usage is TRBJ2-2, with unresolved D. Germline V lookup: CDR1 SGHTA, CDR2 FQGNSA. The CDR3 length is 16 residues. Trimming removed 2 bases at V and 1 base at J, with 11 bases between. Here the CDR3 DNA reads TGTGCCAGCAGCTTAAGTGTACTCTTGAACACCGGGGAGCTGTTTTTT. Protein: CASSLSVLLNTGELFF.

The chain employs TRBV3-1 (or the pseudogene TRBV3-2) and TRBJ1-5; D gene ambiguous. This CDR3 contains 13 residues. CDR1 LGHDT and CDR2 YNNKEL come from the germline V gene (reference sequence). Trimming pared 2 bases from V and 6 bases from J, leaving 8 bases between. The CDR3 loop reads CASSQYRGQPQHF. The CDR3, as DNA: TGTGCCAGCAGCCAATACCGGGGTCAGCCCCAGCATTTT.

V usage is TRBV6-5 and J usage is TRBJ2-4; TRBD1 matches at 8 bases. Germline V gene sequence: CDR1 MNHEY, CDR2 SVGAGI. The V and J ends lost 6 bases and 8 bases, in that order; junction bases with no gene match: 6. CDR3 length: 13 residues. The CDR3 reads CASRGQGKDIQYF. The CDR3 bases are TGTGCCAGCAGAGGACAGGGCAAGGACATTCAGTACTTC.

The genes are TRBV27 and TRBJ1-1; a weak D match, TRBD1 (5 bases). The CDR3 runs 14 residues. V was trimmed by 4 bases and J by 4 bases, leaving 13 bases between them. Germline lookup yields CDR1 MNHEY and CDR2 SMNVEV (reference sequence). CDR3 nucleotides: TGTGCCAGCAGTTGGGGGACGCGGGGCACTGAAGCTTTCTTT. Translation gives CASSWGTRGTEAFF.

The rearrangement joins TRBV19 to TRBJ2-2; D is perhaps TRBD1 (7 bases). The CDR3 totals 16 residues. The V and J ends lost 1 base and 12 bases respectively, with 21 bases between them. The germline gives CDR1 LNHDA, CDR2 SQIVND (reference sequence). The CDR3 is CASSIGRDSSPGKLFF. The CDR3 DNA reads as TGTGCCAGTAGTATAGGGAGGGACAGTTCACCGGGGAAGCTGTTTTTT. The full variable domain, with the rest looked up from reference TRBV19 and TRBJ2-2, is DGGITQSPKYLFRKEGQNVTLSCEQNLNHDAMYWYRQDPGQGLRLIYYSQIVNDFQKGDIAEGYSVSREKKESFPLTVTSAQKNPTAFYLCASSIGRDSSPGKLFFGEGSRLTVL.

This chain connects TRBV6-1 to TRBJ2-7; D gene uncertain. The V gene lost 2 bases and the J gene lost 7 bases, with 6 bases spanning the gap. CDR3 length: 11 residues. Germline V gene data show CDR1 as MNHNS and CDR2 as SASEGT. Here the CDR3 DNA reads TGTGCCAGCAGTGAAATGGGGGAGCAGTACTTC. This encodes CASSEMGEQYF.

The rearrangement links TRBV7-6 to TRBJ1-4, with a possible D match to TRBD1 (5 bases). The V gene lost 7 bases and the J gene lost 4 bases, with 16 bases spanning the gap. This CDR3 comprises 15 residues. Per germline, CDR1 SGHVS and CDR2 FNYEAQ. The CDR3 bases are TGTGCCAGCACCCTACGAGGGGACGGTAATGAAAAACTGTTTTTT. Residues: CASTLRGDGNEKLFF.

This chain links TRBV7-8 with TRBJ1-1; unclear D gene. Looked up from germline, CDR1 is SGHVS and CDR2 is FQNEAQ. Trimming removed 3 bases from V and 4 bases from J, with 15 bases in between. The CDR3 length is 15 residues. CDR3 sequence reads: CASSFRIWESTEAFF. The CDR3 DNA is TGTGCCAGCAGCTTCAGGATTTGGGAGAGCACTGAAGCTTTCTTT.

There are a few counts of this clone. This chain joins TRBV11-3 and TRBJ2-1, with D tentatively TRBD2 (5 bases). This CDR3 region has 12 residues. Looked up from germline, CDR1 is SGHNT and CDR2 is YENEEA. Trimming took 1 base from V and 7 from J, leaving 5 bases between them. The CDR3 DNA sequence: TGTGCCAGCAGCTTAGCGGGGAATGAGCAGTTCTTC. This codes for CASSLAGNEQFF.

This clone was detected only once. The chain carries TRBV3-1 (or the pseudogene TRBV3-2) and TRBJ1-4; no clear D. There are 13 residues in the CDR3. Germline V gene lookup returns CDR1 LGHDT and CDR2 YNNKEL (reference sequence). V shed 4 bases and J shed 8 bases, with 11 bases lying between them. The DNA for the CDR3 is TGTGCCAGCAGCCCTCTGTTAGGGGAAAAACTGTTTTTT. Residues: CASSPLLGEKLFF.

The chain has TRBV4-3 and TRBJ2-1, with 16 bases that match TRBD2. Per germline, CDR1 LGHNA and CDR2 YSLEER. Trimming took 0 bases from V and 1 from J; bases not matched to a gene: 3. The CDR3 extends over 19 amino acids. The CDR3 DNA is TGCGCCAGCAGCCAAGAAGGGGGACTAGCGGGAGGGTCCTACAATGAGCAGTTCTTC. It is translated as CASSQEGGLAGGSYNEQFF.

The count of this clone is one. This rearrangement joins TRBV11-3 to TRBJ1-1; 9 bases agree with TRBD1. CDR1 is SGHNT, CDR2 YENEEA, per germline. V was clipped by 1 base and J by 6 bases; unmatched bases: 3. There are 14 residues in the CDR3. The CDR3 DNA is TGTGCCAGCAGCTTAGGAGGGACAGGGTCTGAAGCTTTCTTT. Translated: CASSLGGTGSEAFF. The full variable domain, completed using reference TRBV11-3 and TRBJ1-1, is EAGVVQSPRYKIIEKKQPVAFWCNPISGHNTLYWYLQNLGQGPELLIRYENEEAVDDSQLPKDRFSAERLKGVDSTLKIQPAELGDSAVYLCASSLGGTGSEAFFGQGTRLTVV.

The CDR3, as DNA: TGTGCCAGCAGTTACAGCCGGGGGGTCTATGGCTACACCTTC. As protein: CASSYSRGVYGYTF. V and J are TRBV6-5 and TRBJ1-2; TRBD1 might be the D (5 bases). Germline values: CDR1 MNHEY, CDR2 SVGAGI. Trimming pared 2 bases from V and 4 bases from J, leaving 11 bases between. The CDR3 is made up of 14 amino acids.